Below, one TCR beta chain is given with its context. The entry originates in a study of blood T cell repertoires in COVID-19. Study as a whole: PBMCs, B-cell-depleted T cells, or T cells provided the cDNA or gDNA that made up the material.

Original methodology: Reference gene primer amplification gave nucleated cell count estimates. Libraries were prepared by immunoSEQ multiplex PCR; TCRdb keeps only in-frame clonotypes and omits some of them. The V and J calls and clone size were taken over from that table, and D and trimming were inferred from the DNA. The profile shows approximately 81,000 clones, roughly 91% of them singletons. Those who participated ranged in age from roughly 18 to 89 years and resided in around 22 US areas. Self-reported history from a screening survey and questionnaire set each donor's cohort. Germline loops: CDR1 KGHDR, CDR2 SFDVKD. The length of the CDR3 is 14 residues. The V end was cut by 2 bases, the J end by 9 bases, with 13 bases between.

The source material was PBMCs or T cells enriched from blood (not recorded which). The V and J genes are TRBV24-1 and TRBJ2-1, with TRBD2 as a possible D gene (5 bases). The sequence came from a woman in her 50s with acute COVID-19. Here the CDR3 DNA reads TGTGCCACCAGTGATTATTATAACGAGGGTGAGCAGTTCTTC. Its protein product is CATSDYYNEGEQFF.